Below are 19 T cell receptor beta chains sequenced from a single sample in a study of neurological immune-mediated disorders. TCRdb reprocessed the 5' RACE reads via MiXCR and lists one record per CDR3 protein. The data hold about 71,000 distinct CDR3 sequences, with 9.5% to 13% observed a single time. Time point of the sample: longitudinal time-point 1 (baseline). The specimen sequenced was PBMCs. The source is a man aged 25 to 40 in good health.

This clonotype was seen at least ten times. The rearrangement uses TRBV4-2 and TRBJ1-4, with a possible D match to TRBD1 (6 bases). V lost 0 bases, J lost 11 bases, and 10 bases lay in between. CDR1 and CDR2 (germline): LGHNA, YNFKEQ. The CDR3 totals 13 residues. Here the CDR3 DNA reads TGTGCCAGCAGCCAAGAAGCAGGGGAGAAACTGTTTTTT. Protein: CASSQEAGEKLFF.

This clonotype was observed at least ten times. The chain uses TRBV29-1 and TRBJ2-7; the match to TRBD2 covers 14 bases. Germline loops: CDR1 SQVTM, CDR2 ANQGSEA. Trimming at V came to 6 bases and at J to 6 bases, leaving 7 bases not matched to a gene. The CDR3 extends over 14 amino acids. For the CDR3, the DNA is TGCAGCGTCGGCTCCGGGACTAGCGGGGGCGAGCAGTACTTC. This translates into CSVGSGTSGGEQYF.

This clonotype was counted ten times or more. This chain uses TRBV15 with TRBJ2-7; 11 nucleotides agree with TRBD2. The V and J ends lost 1 base and 4 bases, in that order; junction bases with no gene match: 3. Germline V gene lookup returns CDR1 LNHNV and CDR2 YYDKDF (reference sequence). This CDR3 is built from 15 residues. The CDR3 reads CATSRVSGRAYEQYF. DNA for the CDR3: TGTGCCACCAGCAGAGTTAGCGGGAGGGCATACGAGCAGTACTTC.

Ten or more counts support this clonotype. The rearrangement uses TRBV15 and TRBJ2-7, with D maybe TRBD2 (6 bases). Germline V lookup: CDR1 LNHNV, CDR2 YYDKDF (reference sequence). The CDR3 spans 14 residues. With 0 bases removed from V and 2 bases from J, the gap between germline ends came to 8 bases. CDR3 sequence: CATSREGTAYEQYF. The CDR3 nucleotides are TGTGCCACCAGCAGAGAGGGGACTGCCTACGAGCAGTACTTC.

This clonotype was found many times. The V gene is TRBV20-1, the J gene TRBJ2-3; 8 bases match TRBD2. The CDR3 is 16 amino acids. J was trimmed by 0 bases and V by 1 base; bases with no gene match: 6. The germline V gene has CDR1 DFQATT and CDR2 SNEGSKA (reference sequence). CDR3 region: CSARGQREYSTDTQYF. The CDR3 DNA follows: TGCAGTGCTAGAGGCCAGCGGGAGTACAGCACAGATACGCAGTATTTT.

This clonotype was counted at least ten times. The chain recombines TRBV5-5 with TRBJ1-1; D unclear. CDR1 SGHKS and CDR2 YYEKEE come from the germline V gene (reference sequence). The CDR3 runs to 13 residues. V shed 1 base and J shed 0 bases, with 4 bases lying between them. The DNA of the CDR3 is TGTGCCAGCAGCTTGTCCATGAACACTGAAGCTTTCTTT. It translates to CASSLSMNTEAFF.

This clonotype has ten or more counts. The chain couples TRBV12-3 or TRBV12-4 to TRBJ2-2; possible D gene TRBD1, 5 bases. The CDR3 is 15 amino acids. The V gene lost 3 bases and the J gene lost 3 bases, with 11 bases spanning the gap. The CDR3 region is CASSLSREYTGELFF. In DNA form, the CDR3 reads TGTGCCAGCAGTTTGTCCAGGGAATACACCGGGGAGCTGTTTTTT.

CDR3 DNA sequence: TGTGCCAGCTCACCTCCAACAGGGGAGGGGGTATACAATGAGCAGTTCTTC. This codes for CASSPPTGEGVYNEQFF. The chain links TRBV18 to TRBJ2-1; D might be TRBD1 or TRBD2, each matching 7 bases. V was shortened by 3 bases and J by 4 bases, with 19 bases between the two germline ends. CDR3 length equals 17 residues. Germline V gives CDR1 KGHSH, CDR2 LQKENI.

This clonotype was seen many times. The chain links TRBV5-1 to TRBJ2-1; D perhaps matches TRBD2 (6 bases). Germline CDR1 and CDR2: SGHRS and YFSETQ. With 0 bases removed from V and 4 bases from J, the gap between germline ends came to 14 bases. The CDR3 extends over 16 amino acids. In nucleotides, the CDR3 is TGCGCCAGCAGCTTGGCCGACCGGGAGTTATACAATGAGCAGTTCTTC. Its protein product is CASSLADRELYNEQFF.

This clonotype was counted only a few times. The chain carries TRBV6-2 or TRBV6-3 and TRBJ2-7; 11 bases are shared with TRBD2. Germline V gene sequence: CDR1 MNHEY, CDR2 SVGEGT. The CDR3 is 15 amino acids. The J segment lost 10 bases and the V segment lost 6 bases, leaving 14 bases of the junction unmatched. CDR3: CASSQPGLAELRQYF. As DNA, the CDR3 is TGTGCCAGCAGCCAACCGGGACTAGCGGAATTAAGACAGTACTTC.

V and J are TRBV12-3 or TRBV12-4 and TRBJ2-2; D is perhaps TRBD1 or TRBD2 (5 bases each). V was pared by 5 bases and J by 2 bases, with 12 bases between. The CDR3 extends over 15 amino acids. CDR3 DNA: TGTGCCAGCAGTCCCGGGACGGCTAACACCGGGGAGCTGTTTTTT. This encodes CASSPGTANTGELFF.

This clonotype showed up many times. The chain links TRBV11-2 to TRBJ2-5; D call uncertain. CDR1 is SGHAT and CDR2 is FQNNGV in the germline V gene. V was cut by 5 bases and J by 2 bases, with 6 bases left in between. The CDR3 has 12 amino acids. The chain's CDR3 is CASSPMQETQYF. The DNA for the CDR3 is TGTGCCAGCAGCCCTATGCAAGAGACCCAGTACTTC.

Ten or more counts support this clonotype. The rearrangement joins TRBV3-1 to TRBJ1-4, with D possibly TRBD1 on 5 matching bases. V lost 4 bases and J lost 3, with 15 bases in between. Germline loops: CDR1 LGHDT, CDR2 YNNKEL (reference sequence). The CDR3 length is 16 residues. The DNA of the CDR3 is TGTGCCAGCAGCCTCGGGGGTCGGGAAGCTAATGAAAAACTGTTTTTT. Protein product: CASSLGGREANEKLFF.

This clonotype was picked up many times. The chain is built from TRBV14 and TRBJ2-7; 9 bases align to TRBD1. This CDR3 is 13 amino acids long. V shed 4 bases and J 4 bases; nucleotides not matched to a gene: 2. The germline CDR1 and CDR2 sequences are SGHDN and FVKESK. The CDR3 loop reads CASSRQGVYEQYF. In nucleotides, the CDR3 is TGTGCCAGCAGCCGACAGGGGGTATACGAGCAGTACTTC.

This clonotype has ten or more counts. The V and J genes are TRBV28 and TRBJ2-2; D not certain. CDR3 length: 15 amino acids. V lost 8 bases to trimming and J lost 6 bases, with 19 bases between them. Germline loops: CDR1 MDHEN, CDR2 SYDVKM. CDR3: CASVPSGRNAGELFF. The DNA for the CDR3 is TGTGCCAGCGTCCCTTCGGGCAGAAACGCCGGGGAGCTGTTTTTT.

This clonotype ranks as medium-sized. The chain links TRBV28 to TRBJ2-5, with no clear D. This CDR3 region has 17 residues. V was cut by 3 bases and J by 5 bases, with 22 bases left in between. CDR1 and CDR2 from the germline V gene are MDHEN and SYDVKM. CDR3 loop: CASSFRVTFSIGETQYF. In DNA, the CDR3 is TGTGCCAGCAGTTTTAGGGTCACGTTTAGTATTGGCGAGACCCAGTACTTC. Supplemented by reference TRBV28 and TRBJ2-5, the full variable domain reads DVKVTQSSRYLVKRTGEKVFLECVQDMDHENMFWYRQDPGLGLRLIYFSYDVKMKEKGDIPEGYSVSREKKERFSLILESASTNQTSMYLCASSFRVTFSIGETQYFGPGTRLLVL.

The chain has TRBV20-1 and TRBJ2-3; 11 nucleotides match TRBD2. Germline V gives CDR1 DFQATT, CDR2 SNEGSKA (reference sequence). This CDR3 is built from 14 residues. CDR3: CSWGLADLTDTQYF. CDR3 bases: TGCAGCTGGGGACTAGCGGATCTCACAGATACGCAGTATTTT.

CDR3 amino acids: CASSPLVGRESSYEQYF. DNA of the CDR3: TGCGCCAGCAGCCCTTTGGTCGGGAGGGAGAGCTCCTACGAGCAGTACTTC. J is TRBJ2-7 and V is TRBV5-1; 8 bases are a match to TRBD2. With 4 bases clipped from V and 0 bases from J, the junction kept 12 bases outside the gene matches. Per germline, CDR1 SGHRS and CDR2 YFSETQ. CDR3 length equals 17 residues.

This clonotype was picked up many times. V is TRBV27 and J is TRBJ2-7, with D perhaps matching TRBD1 (5 bases). The CDR3 runs 13 residues. Trimming pared 5 bases from V and 4 bases from J, leaving 12 bases between. Germline V gives CDR1 MNHEY, CDR2 SMNVEV (reference sequence). The CDR3 reads CASSHPGPYEQYF. In nucleotides, the CDR3 is TGTGCCAGCAGTCATCCAGGGCCGTACGAGCAGTACTTC.